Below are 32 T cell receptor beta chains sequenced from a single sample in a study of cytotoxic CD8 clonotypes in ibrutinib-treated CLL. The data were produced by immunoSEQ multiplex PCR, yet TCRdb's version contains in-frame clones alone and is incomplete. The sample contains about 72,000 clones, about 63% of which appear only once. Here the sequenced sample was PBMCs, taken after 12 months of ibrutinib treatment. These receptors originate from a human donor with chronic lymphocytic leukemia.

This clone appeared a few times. The CDR3 region has the DNA TGCGCCAGCAGCCAAGAGGGCAGATTGAACACTGAAGCTTTCTTT. Translated, it gives CASSQEGRLNTEAFF. V and J are TRBV4-1 and TRBJ1-1; D is ambiguous. CDR1 is MGHRA and CDR2 is YSYEKL in the germline V gene. The CDR3 runs to 15 residues. V lost 0 bases and J lost 0, with 8 bases in between.

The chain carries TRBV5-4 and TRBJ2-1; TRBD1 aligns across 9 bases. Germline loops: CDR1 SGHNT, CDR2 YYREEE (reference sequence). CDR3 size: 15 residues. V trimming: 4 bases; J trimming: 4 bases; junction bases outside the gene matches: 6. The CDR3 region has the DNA TGTGCCAGCAGCAGGCCGGGACAGGGTTACAATGAGCAGTTCTTC. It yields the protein CASSRPGQGYNEQFF.

The CDR3 DNA is TGTGCCAGCAGGTGGGGGCTCGACACTGAAGCTTTCTTT. Translating gives CASRWGLDTEAFF. The V gene is TRBV6-5, the J gene TRBJ1-1, with D possibly matching TRBD1 (6 bases). The CDR3 length is 13 residues. Trimming left V 6 bases short and J 3 bases short, with 11 bases between. Germline-derived CDR1 and CDR2 are MNHEY and SVGAGI.

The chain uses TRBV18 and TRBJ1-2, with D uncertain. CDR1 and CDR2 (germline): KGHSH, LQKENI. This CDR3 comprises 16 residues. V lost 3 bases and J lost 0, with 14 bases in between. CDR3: CASSPSGSAANYGYTF. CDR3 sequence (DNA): TGTGCCAGCTCACCGTCGGGCTCGGCCGCTAACTATGGCTACACCTTC.

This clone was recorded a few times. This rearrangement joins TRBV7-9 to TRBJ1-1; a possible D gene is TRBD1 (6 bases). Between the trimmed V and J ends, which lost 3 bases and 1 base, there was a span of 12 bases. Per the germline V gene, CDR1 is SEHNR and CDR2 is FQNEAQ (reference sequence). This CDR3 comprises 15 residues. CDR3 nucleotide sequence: TGTGCCAGCAGCTTTTTAGGGGGGTCGAACACTGAAGCTTTCTTT. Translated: CASSFLGGSNTEAFF.

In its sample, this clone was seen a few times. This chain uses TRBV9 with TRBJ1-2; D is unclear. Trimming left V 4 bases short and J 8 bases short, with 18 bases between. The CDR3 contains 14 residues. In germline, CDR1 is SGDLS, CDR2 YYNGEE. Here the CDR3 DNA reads TGTGCCAGCAGCTCAGGAAGGAGTCTAAAAGGCTACACCTTC. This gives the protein CASSSGRSLKGYTF.

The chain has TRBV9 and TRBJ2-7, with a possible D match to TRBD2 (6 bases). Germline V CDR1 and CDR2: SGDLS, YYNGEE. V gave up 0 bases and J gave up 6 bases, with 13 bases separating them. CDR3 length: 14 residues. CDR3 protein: CASSVATGVREQYF. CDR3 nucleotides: TGTGCCAGCAGCGTAGCTACGGGGGTCCGCGAGCAGTACTTC.

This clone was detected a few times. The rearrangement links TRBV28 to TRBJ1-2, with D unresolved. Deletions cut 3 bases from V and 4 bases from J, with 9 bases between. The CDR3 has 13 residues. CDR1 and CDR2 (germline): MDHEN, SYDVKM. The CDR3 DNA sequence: TGTGCCAGCAGTTTGAGTAGAAGCTATGGCTACACCTTC. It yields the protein CASSLSRSYGYTF.

CDR3 protein: CASSFLQGVDTQYF. DNA of the CDR3: TGTGCCAGCAGTTTCCTACAGGGAGTAGATACGCAGTATTTT. V usage is TRBV28 and J usage is TRBJ2-3; TRBD1 is a possible D gene (6 bases). Germline CDR1 and CDR2: MDHEN and SYDVKM. There are 14 residues in the CDR3. V was trimmed by 3 bases and J by 5 bases, leaving 12 bases between them.

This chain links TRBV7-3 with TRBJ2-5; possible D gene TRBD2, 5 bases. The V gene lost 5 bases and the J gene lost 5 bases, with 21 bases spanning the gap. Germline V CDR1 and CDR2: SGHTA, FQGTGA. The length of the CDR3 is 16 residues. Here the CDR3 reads CASSPRAKGVGETQYF. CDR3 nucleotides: TGTGCCAGCAGCCCCAGAGCGAAGGGAGTAGGTGAGACCCAGTACTTC.

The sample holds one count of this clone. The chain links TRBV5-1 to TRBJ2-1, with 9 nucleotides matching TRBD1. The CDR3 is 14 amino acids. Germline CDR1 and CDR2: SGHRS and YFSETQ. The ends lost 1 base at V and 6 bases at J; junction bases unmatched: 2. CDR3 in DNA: TGCGCCAGCAGCTTGTTGGACAGGGGCAATGAGCAGTTCTTC. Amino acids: CASSLLDRGNEQFF.

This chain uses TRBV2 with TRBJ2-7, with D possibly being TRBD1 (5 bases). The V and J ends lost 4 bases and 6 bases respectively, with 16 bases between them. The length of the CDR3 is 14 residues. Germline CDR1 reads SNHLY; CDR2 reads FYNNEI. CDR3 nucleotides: TGTGCCAGCAGTGTAGCAGGGAAGCGTAGCGAGCAGTACTTC. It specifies CASSVAGKRSEQYF.

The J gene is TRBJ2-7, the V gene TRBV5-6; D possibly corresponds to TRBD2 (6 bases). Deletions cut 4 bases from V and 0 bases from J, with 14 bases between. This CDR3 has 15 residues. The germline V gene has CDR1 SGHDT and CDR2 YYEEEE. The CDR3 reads CASSPKPGGSYEQYF. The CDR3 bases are TGTGCCAGCAGCCCGAAACCCGGGGGCTCCTACGAGCAGTACTTC.

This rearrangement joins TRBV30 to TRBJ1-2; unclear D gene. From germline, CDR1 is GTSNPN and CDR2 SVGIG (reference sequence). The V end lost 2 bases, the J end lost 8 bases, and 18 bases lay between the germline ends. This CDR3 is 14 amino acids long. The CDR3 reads CAWSPAAQPLGYTF. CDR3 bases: TGTGCCTGGAGTCCCGCGGCCCAGCCCCTGGGCTACACCTTC.

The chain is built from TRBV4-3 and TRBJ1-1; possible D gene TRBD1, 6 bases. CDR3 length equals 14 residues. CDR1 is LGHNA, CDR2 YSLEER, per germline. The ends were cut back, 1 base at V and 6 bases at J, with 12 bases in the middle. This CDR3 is CASSQGFAGAEAFF. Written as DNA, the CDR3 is TGCGCCAGCAGCCAAGGGTTCGCAGGGGCTGAAGCTTTCTTT.

For the CDR3, the DNA is TGTGCCAGCAGTTTTAACACCGTGAATTCACCCCTCCACTTT. Translated, it gives CASSFNTVNSPLHF. This rearrangement joins TRBV27 to TRBJ1-6; D gene ambiguous. The CDR3 is 14 residues long. The V gene lost 3 bases and the J gene lost 7 bases, with 10 bases spanning the gap. Germline loops: CDR1 MNHEY, CDR2 SMNVEV (reference sequence).

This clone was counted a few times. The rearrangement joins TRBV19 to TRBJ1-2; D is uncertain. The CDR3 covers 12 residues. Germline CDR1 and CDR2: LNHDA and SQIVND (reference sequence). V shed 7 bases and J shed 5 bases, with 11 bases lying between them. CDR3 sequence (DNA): TGTGCCAGTACCGGGGTCGGGTATGGCTACACCTTC. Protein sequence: CASTGVGYGYTF.

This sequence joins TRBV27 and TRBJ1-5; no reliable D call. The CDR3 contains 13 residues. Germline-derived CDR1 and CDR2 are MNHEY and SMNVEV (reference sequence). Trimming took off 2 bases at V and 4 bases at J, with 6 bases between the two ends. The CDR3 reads CASSLLGNQPQHF. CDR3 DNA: TGTGCCAGCAGTTTACTCGGAAATCAGCCCCAGCATTTT.

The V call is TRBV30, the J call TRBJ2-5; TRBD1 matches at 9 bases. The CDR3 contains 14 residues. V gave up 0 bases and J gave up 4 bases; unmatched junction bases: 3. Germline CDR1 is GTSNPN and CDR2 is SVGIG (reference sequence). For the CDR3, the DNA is TGTGCCTGGAGTGTACAGGGGGCGAGAGAGACCCAGTACTTC. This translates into CAWSVQGARETQYF.

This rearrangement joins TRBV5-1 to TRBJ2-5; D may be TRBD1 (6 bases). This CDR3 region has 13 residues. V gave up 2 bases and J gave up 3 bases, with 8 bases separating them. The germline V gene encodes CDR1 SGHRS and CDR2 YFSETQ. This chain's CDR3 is CASSFGQKETQYF. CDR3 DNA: TGCGCCAGCAGCTTTGGACAGAAAGAGACCCAGTACTTC. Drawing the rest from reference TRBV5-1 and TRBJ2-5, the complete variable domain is KAGVTQTPRYLIKTRGQQVTLSCSPISGHRSVSWYQQTPGQGLQFLFEYFSETQRNKGNFPGRFSGRQFSNSRSEMNVSTLELGDSALYLCASSFGQKETQYFGPGTRLLVL.

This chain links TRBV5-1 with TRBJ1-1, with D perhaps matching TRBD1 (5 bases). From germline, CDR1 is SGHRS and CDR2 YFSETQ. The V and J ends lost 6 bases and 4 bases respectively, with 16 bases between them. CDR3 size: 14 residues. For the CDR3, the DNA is TGCGCCAGCACAACCGGGACCCCGACCACTGAAGCTTTCTTT. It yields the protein CASTTGTPTTEAFF.

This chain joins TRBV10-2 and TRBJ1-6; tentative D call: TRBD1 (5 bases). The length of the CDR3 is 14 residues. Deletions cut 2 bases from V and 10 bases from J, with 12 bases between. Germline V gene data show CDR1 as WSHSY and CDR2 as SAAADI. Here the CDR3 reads CASSEQGRGSPLHF. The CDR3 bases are TGCGCCAGCAGTGAGCAGGGACGAGGATCACCCCTCCACTTT.

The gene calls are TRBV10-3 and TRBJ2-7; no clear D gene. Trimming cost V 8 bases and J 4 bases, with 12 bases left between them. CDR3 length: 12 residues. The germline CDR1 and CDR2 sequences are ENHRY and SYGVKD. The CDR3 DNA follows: TGTGCCATCGGTAAGGGTAGTTACGAGCAGTACTTC. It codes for CAIGKGSYEQYF.

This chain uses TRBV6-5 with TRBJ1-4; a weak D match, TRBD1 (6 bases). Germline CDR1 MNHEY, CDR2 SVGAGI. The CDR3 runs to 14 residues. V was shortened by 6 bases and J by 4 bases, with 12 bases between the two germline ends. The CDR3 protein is CASSRGGDNEKLFF. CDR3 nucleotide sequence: TGTGCCAGCAGCCGAGGGGGGGATAATGAAAAACTGTTTTTT.

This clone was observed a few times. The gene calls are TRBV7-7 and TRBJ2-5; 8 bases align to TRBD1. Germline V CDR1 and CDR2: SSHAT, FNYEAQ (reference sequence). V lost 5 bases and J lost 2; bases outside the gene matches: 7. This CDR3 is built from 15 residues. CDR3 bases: TGTGCCAGCAGCCCCGACAGGGGCGGGCAAGAGACCCAGTACTTC. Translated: CASSPDRGGQETQYF.

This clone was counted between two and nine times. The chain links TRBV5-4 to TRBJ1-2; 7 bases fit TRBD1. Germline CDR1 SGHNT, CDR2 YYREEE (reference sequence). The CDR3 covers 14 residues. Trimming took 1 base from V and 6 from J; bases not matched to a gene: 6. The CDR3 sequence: CASSLTTGLDGYTF. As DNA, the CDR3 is TGTGCCAGCAGCTTGACGACAGGGTTAGATGGCTACACCTTC.

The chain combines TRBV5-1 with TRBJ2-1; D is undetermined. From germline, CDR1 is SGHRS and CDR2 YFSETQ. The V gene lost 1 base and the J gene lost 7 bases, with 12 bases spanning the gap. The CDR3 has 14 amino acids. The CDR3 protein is CASSLIGGVNEQFF. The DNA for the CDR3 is TGCGCCAGCAGCTTGATCGGTGGCGTGAATGAGCAGTTCTTC.

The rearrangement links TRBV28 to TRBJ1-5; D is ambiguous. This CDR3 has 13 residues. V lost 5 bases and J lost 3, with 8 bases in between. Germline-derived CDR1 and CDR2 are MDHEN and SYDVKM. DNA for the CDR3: TGTGCCAGCAGTCCAGGTCTCAATCAGCCCCAGCATTTT. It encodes CASSPGLNQPQHF.

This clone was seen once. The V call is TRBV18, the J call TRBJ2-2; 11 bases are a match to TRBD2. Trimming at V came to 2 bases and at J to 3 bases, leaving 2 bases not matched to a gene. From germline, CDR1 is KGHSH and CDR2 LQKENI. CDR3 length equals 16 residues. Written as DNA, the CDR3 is TGTGCCAGCTCACCAACTAGCGGGGGAGACACCGGGGAGCTGTTTTTT. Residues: CASSPTSGGDTGELFF.

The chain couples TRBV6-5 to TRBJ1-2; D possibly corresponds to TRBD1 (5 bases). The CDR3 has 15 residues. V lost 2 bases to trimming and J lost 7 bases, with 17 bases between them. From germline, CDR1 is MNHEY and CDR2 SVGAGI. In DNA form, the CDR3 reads TGTGCCAGCAGTTACAACTCCGCCGGGGGGGGTGGCTACACCTTC. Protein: CASSYNSAGGGGYTF.

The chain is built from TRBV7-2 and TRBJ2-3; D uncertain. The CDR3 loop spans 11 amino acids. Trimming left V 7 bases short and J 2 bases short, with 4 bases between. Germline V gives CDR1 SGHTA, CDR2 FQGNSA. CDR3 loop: CASTYTDTQYF. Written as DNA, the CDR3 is TGTGCCAGCACCTACACAGATACGCAGTATTTT.

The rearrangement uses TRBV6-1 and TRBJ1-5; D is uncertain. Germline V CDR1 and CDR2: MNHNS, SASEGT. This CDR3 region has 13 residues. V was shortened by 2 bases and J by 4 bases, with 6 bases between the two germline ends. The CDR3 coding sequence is TGTGCCAGCAGTGAAACACCTAATCAGCCCCAGCATTTT. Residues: CASSETPNQPQHF.